A selection of T cell receptor beta chains follows, all from one sample in a study of cytomegalovirus exposure and HLA in healthy donors. Sequenced by immunoSEQ multiplex PCR; TCRdb stores in-frame clones only, minus some. The sample includes roughly 50,000 clones. The sequencing input was PBMCs. The receptors originated from a female donor in good health and CMV-seronegative. Both conserved end residues are part of each CDR3. Each record gives: V gene, D gene, J gene, CDR3 protein, CDR3 DNA. The D gene is left open where the match is weak.

>TRBV6-5|-|TRBJ1-4
CASSTRRGTNEKLFF
TGTGCCAGCAGTACCCGACGGGGGACTAATGAAAAACTGTTTTTT
>TRBV28|TRBD2|TRBJ2-7
CASSSGLAGVSSYEQYF
TGTGCCAGCAGTTCAGGACTAGCGGGGGTGAGCTCCTACGAGCAGTACTTC
>TRBV30|-|TRBJ1-2
CAWSRGGGYTF
TGTGCCTGGAGCCGGGGGGGAGGCTACACCTTC
>TRBV6-5|-|TRBJ2-5
CASSYGLQNQYQYF
TGTGCCAGCAGTTATGGACTACAAAACCAATACCAGTACTTC
>TRBV7-9|-|TRBJ2-7
CASSEDRSSYEQYF
TGTGCCAGCAGCGAAGACAGGAGCTCCTACGAGCAGTACTTC
>TRBV5-1|-|TRBJ2-5
CASSPYGQETQYF
TGCGCCAGCAGCCCCTACGGCCAAGAGACCCAGTACTTC
>TRBV6-5|TRBD1|TRBJ1-2
CASSYSGQPYGYTF
TGTGCCAGCAGTTACTCGGGACAGCCTTATGGCTACACCTTC
>TRBV30|-|TRBJ1-1
CAWSVWGGPLNTEAFF
TGTGCCTGGAGTGTATGGGGGGGTCCCTTGAACACTGAAGCTTTCTTT
>TRBV30|TRBD2|TRBJ2-5
CASLAGHQETQYF
TGTGCCTCCCTAGCGGGCCACCAAGAGACCCAGTACTTC
>TRBV19|TRBD1|TRBJ1-4
CASSVGTATNEKLFF
TGTGCCAGTAGTGTCGGGACAGCAACTAATGAAAAACTGTTTTTT
>TRBV7-3|-|TRBJ1-3
CASSSDLGNTIYF
TGTGCCAGCAGCTCCGACTTAGGAAACACCATATATTTT
>TRBV5-6|-|TRBJ2-5
CARSTEETQYF
TGTGCCAGAAGTACTGAAGAGACCCAGTACTTC
>TRBV19|-|TRBJ1-1
CASSTAGIPHTEAFF
TGTGCCAGTAGTACCGCCGGGATTCCTCACACTGAAGCTTTCTTT
>TRBV2|-|TRBJ1-1
CASSKGSRGSTEAFF
TGTGCCAGCAGTAAGGGGTCGCGAGGTTCCACTGAAGCTTTCTTT
>TRBV6-5|-|TRBJ2-7
CASSYSRVLIYEQYF
TGTGCCAGCAGTTACTCCCGGGTCTTGATCTACGAGCAGTACTTC
>TRBV5-1|-|TRBJ1-4
CASSPSPVFTGKEKLFF
TGCGCCAGCAGCCCCTCACCCGTGTTTACAGGGAAAGAAAAACTGTTTTTT
>TRBV13|-|TRBJ1-2
CASSLDGRREGYTF
TGTGCCAGCAGCTTAGATGGCCGACGGGAGGGCTACACCTTC
>TRBV5-1|-|TRBJ1-1
CASSLQGVNTEAFF
TGCGCCAGCAGCTTGCAAGGGGTGAACACTGAAGCTTTCTTT